This TCR beta chain was found in a study of blood T cells in healthy people across ages (dated by TCRdb to between 2014 and 2017). Looking at the study overall: In model experiments, template switching captured roughly one uniquely barcoded TCR beta cDNA molecule for every two T cells. Age-related changes in TCR beta repertoire diversity were measured in the study by deep sequencing normalized with unique cDNA molecular identifiers. The donors were divided into four age groups: young (average around 16 years), middle-aged (roughly 42), aged (roughly 60) and long-lived (roughly 82). Donors of different ages were randomly distributed across sequencing lanes to avoid experimental bias. Using the same blood draw, the study looked at two additional independent replicas of 1 million unique cDNA reads for two donors, one aged 18 to 30 and the other aged 80 or older.

The investigation overall reported the following: Observed TCR beta diversity per million T cells fell roughly linearly with age, and a significant reduction was already apparent by age about 36. The percentage of naive T cells measured by flow cytometry correlated strongly with observed TCR beta diversity. Estimates of total diversity based on one million sequenced T cells were considered lower bounds and underestimates. Compared with the aged group, the long-lived group had more naive CD4+ T cells, fewer expanded clones and increased TCR diversity, suggesting age selection. Conclusive comparison of naive and antigen-experienced compartments was prevented by the profiling of bulk unsorted PBMCs. The CMV infection status of donors was not known, potentially confounding age-related changes in expanded clonotypes.

The library was made by 5' RACE. Reads for this sample came from an Illumina HiSeq 2500. A second about 7 to 11 cycle PCR used a sample-barcoded 5' primer and a J-beta primer mix. A unique molecular identifier was introduced onto each TCR beta cDNA molecule by a template-switch 5' adaptor carrying 12 random nucleotides. Each sample yielded at least 3 million CDR3-containing paired-end reads. First-strand cDNA was synthesized from all RNA with the Mint cDNA synthesis kit, primed by a TRBC-specific oligonucleotide. Following uracil-DNA glycosylase treatment, a first 18-cycle PCR with universal primers M1SS and BC2_uni_R was performed on all cDNA. The authors' pipeline ran thus. For normalization, 1 million high-quality reads, each with a distinct molecular identifier, were randomly selected from each sample. Reads sharing molecular identifiers were discarded rather than binned into consensus sequences. CDR3 identification, clonotype clustering and error correction used MiTCR with a Q25 quality threshold and the strictest error-elimination algorithm. A nonparametric unseen species model with Euler transformation was used to estimate lower-bound total TCR beta diversity. Through fastp at Q25 and MiXCR, TCRdb rebuilt clones from the public reads, retaining in-frame beta chains. Rows merge per CDR3 protein into single entries with the most common DNA and genes. TCRdb's processing, not the study's, gives the V and J calls here. For this sample there are some 1.5 million distinct CDR3 sequences; roughly 43% appear just once. In total, the top ten clones hold 4% of the sample.

In the germline V gene, CDR1 corresponds to SNHLY and CDR2 to FYNNEI. The CDR3 measures 13 amino acids from cysteine to phenylalanine. Left in the record is the CDR3 DNA by itself, 39 bases read in frame from the first base. Trimming removed 5 bases from V and 5 bases from J, leaving 10 bases between the germline ends. Donors were 35 to 40 systemically healthy Caucasian individuals from Russia aged roughly 6 to 90 years. Around 10 milliliters of peripheral blood were collected from each donor into EDTA-treated Vacutainer tubes. Ficoll-Paque density-gradient centrifugation was used to isolate PBMCs, with at least 7 million per sample. Total RNA, at least 6 micrograms per sample, was extracted from PBMCs with Trizol reagent. For every donor, flow cytometry on a PBMC aliquot measured the percentage of naive CD45RAhigh/CD27high T cells. This clonotype was found a few times. This receptor's antigen is unknown. Qualities for individual bases were not recorded, and no much larger clone is one base off.

Material: blood. The chain is encoded by TRBV2 joined to TRBJ2-1; the D gene is perhaps TRBD1 or TRBD2, as each covers 5 bases. The TCR comes from a woman aged 18-29 years in good health. The DNA reads TGTGCCAGCAGTAGGGACGGTAACAATGAGCAGTTCTTC. The encoded protein is CASSRDGNNEQFF.